By share, the clone carrying this T cell receptor beta chain ranks as medium-sized (0.01 to 0.1%). Its matching antigen is unknown. This record belongs to a study of spatial heterogeneity in lung cancer. Study-level background: A T cell module score from matched bulk RNA-seq correlated strongly with TCR transcript counts in tumor regions.

Study-wide results and caveats: Within tumors, counts of expanded alpha and beta TCRs tracked tumor mutation counts.

The CDR3 is 15 amino acids. The trim removed 4 bases at V and 0 bases at J, leaving 3 bases unmatched. Per germline, CDR1 MDHEN and CDR2 SYDVKM. Time point described: sample taken at primary tumor resection. The donor group consisted of around 70 patients who had untreated, early-stage non-small cell lung cancer. TCRdb re-analysed the 5' RACE reads in MiXCR, keeping a single row per CDR3 protein. Of roughly 3,600 distinct CDR3 sequences listed, over 8.5% are singletons. The source was lung tumor tissue, collected at surgery. This clonotype was sampled from a male donor with early-stage non-small cell lung cancer. The chain uses TRBV28 and TRBJ2-3; 8 positions agree with TRBD2. Written as DNA, the CDR3 is TGTGCCAGCAGTTCGGGGGGGGGAAGCACAGATACGCAGTATTTT. It specifies CASSSGGGSTDTQYF.